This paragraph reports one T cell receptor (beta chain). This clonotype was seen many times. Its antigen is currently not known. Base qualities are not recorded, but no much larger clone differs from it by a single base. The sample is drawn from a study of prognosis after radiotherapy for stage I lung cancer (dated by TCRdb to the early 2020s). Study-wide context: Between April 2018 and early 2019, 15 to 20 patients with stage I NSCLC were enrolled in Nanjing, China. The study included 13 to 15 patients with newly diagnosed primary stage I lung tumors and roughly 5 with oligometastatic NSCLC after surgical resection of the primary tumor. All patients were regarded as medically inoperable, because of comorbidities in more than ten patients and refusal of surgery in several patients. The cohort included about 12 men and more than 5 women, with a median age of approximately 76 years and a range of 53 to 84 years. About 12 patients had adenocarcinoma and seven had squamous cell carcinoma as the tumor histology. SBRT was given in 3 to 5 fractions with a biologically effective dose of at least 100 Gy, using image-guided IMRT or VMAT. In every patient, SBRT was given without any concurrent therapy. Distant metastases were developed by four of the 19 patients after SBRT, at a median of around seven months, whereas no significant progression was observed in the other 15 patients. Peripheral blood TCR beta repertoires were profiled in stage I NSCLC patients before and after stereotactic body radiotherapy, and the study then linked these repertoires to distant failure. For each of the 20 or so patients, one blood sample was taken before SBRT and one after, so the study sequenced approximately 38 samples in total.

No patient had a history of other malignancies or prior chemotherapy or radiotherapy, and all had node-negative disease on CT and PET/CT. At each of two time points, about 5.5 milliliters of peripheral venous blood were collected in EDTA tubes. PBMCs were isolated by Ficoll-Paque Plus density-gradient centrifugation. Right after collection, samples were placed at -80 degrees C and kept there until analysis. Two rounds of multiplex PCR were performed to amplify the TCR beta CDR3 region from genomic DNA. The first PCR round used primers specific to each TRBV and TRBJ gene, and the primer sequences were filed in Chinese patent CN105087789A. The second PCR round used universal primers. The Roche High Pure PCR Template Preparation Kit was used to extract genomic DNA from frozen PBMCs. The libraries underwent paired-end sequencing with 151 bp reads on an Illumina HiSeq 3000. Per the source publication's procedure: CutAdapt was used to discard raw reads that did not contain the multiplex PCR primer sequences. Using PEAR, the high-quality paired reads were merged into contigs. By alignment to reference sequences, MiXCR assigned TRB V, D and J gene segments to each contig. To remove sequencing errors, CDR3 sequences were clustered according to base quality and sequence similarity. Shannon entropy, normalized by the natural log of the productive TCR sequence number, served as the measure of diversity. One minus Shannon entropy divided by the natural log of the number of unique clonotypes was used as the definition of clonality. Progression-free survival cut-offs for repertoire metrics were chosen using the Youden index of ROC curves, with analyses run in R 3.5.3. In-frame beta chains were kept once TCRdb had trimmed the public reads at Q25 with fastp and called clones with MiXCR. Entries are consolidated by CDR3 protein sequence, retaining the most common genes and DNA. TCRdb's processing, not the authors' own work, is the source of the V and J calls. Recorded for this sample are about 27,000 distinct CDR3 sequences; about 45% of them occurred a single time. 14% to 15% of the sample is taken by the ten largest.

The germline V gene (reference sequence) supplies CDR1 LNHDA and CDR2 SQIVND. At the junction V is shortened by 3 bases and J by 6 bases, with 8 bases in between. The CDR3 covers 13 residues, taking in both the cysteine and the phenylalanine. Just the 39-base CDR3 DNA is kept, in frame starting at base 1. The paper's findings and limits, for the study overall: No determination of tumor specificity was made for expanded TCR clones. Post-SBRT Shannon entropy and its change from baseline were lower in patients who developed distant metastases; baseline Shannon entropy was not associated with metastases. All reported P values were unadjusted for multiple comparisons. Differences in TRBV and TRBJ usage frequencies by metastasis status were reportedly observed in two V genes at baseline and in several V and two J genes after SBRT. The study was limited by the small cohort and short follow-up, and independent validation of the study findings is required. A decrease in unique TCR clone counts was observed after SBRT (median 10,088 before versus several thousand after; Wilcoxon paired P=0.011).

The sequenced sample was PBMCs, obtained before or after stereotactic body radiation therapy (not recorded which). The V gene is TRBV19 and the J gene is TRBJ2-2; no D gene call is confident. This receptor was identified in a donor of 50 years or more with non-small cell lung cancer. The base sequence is TGTGCCAGTAGTATTCTGGGATCCGGGGAGCTGTTTTTT. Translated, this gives CASSILGSGELFF.